This T cell receptor beta chain was retrieved from a study of blood T cell repertoires in COVID-19. Study summary: Spain, Italy and the United States supplied samples that represented acute and convalescent COVID-19.

Recruited during active infection, patients (from Seattle) were subsequently followed longitudinally. CDR3 size: 15 residues. With 5 bases clipped from V and 3 bases from J, the junction kept 4 bases outside the gene matches. The germline CDR1 and CDR2 sequences are SGHDT and YYEEEE. How the authors handled the data: Amplification from reference gene primers served as the basis for estimated nucleated cell counts. TCRdb's table, derived via immunoSEQ multiplex PCR, lists solely in-frame clones and lacks some. The V and J calls and clone size are taken from that table; D and trimming were inferred from the DNA. The sample lists 100,000 to 150,000 clones; about four fifths were seen once.

The receptor comes from a man in his thirties or forties with COVID-19, enrolled during active disease. The sample comprised peripheral blood. This chain uses TRBV5-6 with TRBJ2-2, with TRBD2 matching over 10 bases. CDR3 region: CASRRTSGYTGELFF. The DNA of the CDR3 is TGTGCCAGCAGGCGGACTAGCGGTTACACCGGGGAGCTGTTTTTT.